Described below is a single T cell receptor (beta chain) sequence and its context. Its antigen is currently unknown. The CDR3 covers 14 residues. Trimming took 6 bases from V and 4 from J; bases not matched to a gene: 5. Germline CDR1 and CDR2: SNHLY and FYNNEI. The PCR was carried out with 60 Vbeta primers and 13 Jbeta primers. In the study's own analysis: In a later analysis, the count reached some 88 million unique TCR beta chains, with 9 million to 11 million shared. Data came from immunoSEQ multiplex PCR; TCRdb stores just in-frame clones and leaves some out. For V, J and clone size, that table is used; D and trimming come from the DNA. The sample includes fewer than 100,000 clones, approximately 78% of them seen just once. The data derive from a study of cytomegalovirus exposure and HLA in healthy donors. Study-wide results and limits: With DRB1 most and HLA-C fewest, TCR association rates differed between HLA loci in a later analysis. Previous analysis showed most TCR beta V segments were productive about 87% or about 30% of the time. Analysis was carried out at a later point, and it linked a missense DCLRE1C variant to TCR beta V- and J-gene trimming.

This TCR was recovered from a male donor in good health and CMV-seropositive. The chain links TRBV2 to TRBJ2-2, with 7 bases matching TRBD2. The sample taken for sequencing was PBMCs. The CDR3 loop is CASRRLAPTGELFF. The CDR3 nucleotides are TGTGCCAGCAGACGACTAGCTCCCACCGGGGAGCTGTTTTTT.